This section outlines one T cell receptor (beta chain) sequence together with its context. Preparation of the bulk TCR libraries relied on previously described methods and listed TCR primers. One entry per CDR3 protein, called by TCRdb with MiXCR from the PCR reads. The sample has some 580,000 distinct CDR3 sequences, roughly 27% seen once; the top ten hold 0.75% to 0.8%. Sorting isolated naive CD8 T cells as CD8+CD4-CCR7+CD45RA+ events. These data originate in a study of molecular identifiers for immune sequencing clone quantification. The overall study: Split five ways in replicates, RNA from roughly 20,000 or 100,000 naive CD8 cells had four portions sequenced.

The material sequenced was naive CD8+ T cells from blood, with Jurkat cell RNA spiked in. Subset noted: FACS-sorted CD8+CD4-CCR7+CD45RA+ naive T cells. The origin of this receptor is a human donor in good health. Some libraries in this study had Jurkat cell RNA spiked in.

The CDR3 loop is CASSNPGYPIYNEQYF. The CDR3 region has the DNA TGTGCCAGCAGTAACCCAGGATATCCCATCTACAATGAGCAGTACTTC. This rearrangement joins TRBV25-1 to TRBJ2-5; the D is unclear. The CDR3 consists of 16 residues. In germline, CDR1 is MGHDK, CDR2 SYGVNS. V lost 5 bases and J lost 11, with 27 bases in between.